Each of the 17 T cell receptor beta chains below was sequenced from the same sample in a study of shared clonotypes between healthy human individuals. Method: immunoSEQ multiplex PCR; TCRdb's copy keeps in-frame clones and lacks some. Of about 450,000 clones listed, around 75% are singletons. Specimen: PBMCs. The receptors here all came from a woman between 40 and 50 years old in good health. Some clones in this sample may be carry-over from other donors' samples.

Only a few counts were recorded for this clone. The gene calls are TRBV7-9 and TRBJ2-3; D is perhaps TRBD2 (6 bases). Trimming stripped 5 bases from V and 5 bases from J, with 17 bases between. The germline V gene has CDR1 SEHNR and CDR2 FQNEAQ (reference sequence). CDR3 length: 15 residues. Written as DNA, the CDR3 is TGTGCCAGCAGCCCCCTGGAGGGGTTTAAAGATACGCAGTATTTT. This sequence encodes CASSPLEGFKDTQYF.

The chain couples TRBV2 to TRBJ2-7; D unclear. Trimming stripped 7 bases from V and 0 bases from J, with 19 bases between. In germline, CDR1 is SNHLY, CDR2 FYNNEI. The CDR3 is 16 residues long. DNA for the CDR3: TGTGCCAGCACCCAACGTAAGGCAGCAGGCTCCTACGAGCAGTACTTC. It is translated as CASTQRKAAGSYEQYF.

This clone has a handful of counts. The rearrangement joins TRBV29-1 to TRBJ1-1; 7 nucleotides match TRBD1. The J segment lost 4 bases and the V segment lost 8 bases, leaving 7 bases of the junction unmatched. Germline CDR1 SQVTM, CDR2 ANQGSEA. The CDR3 length is 12 residues. CDR3 region: CSLSTGATEAFF. The CDR3 DNA follows: TGCAGCCTTTCCACAGGGGCCACTGAAGCTTTCTTT.

The rearrangement links TRBV6-5 to TRBJ2-7, with unresolved D. This CDR3 has 14 amino acids. V lost 6 bases, J lost 2 bases, and 14 bases lay in between. Per germline, CDR1 MNHEY and CDR2 SVGAGI. The DNA for the CDR3 is TGTGCCAGCAGCTCCACGGACCAAGCCTACGAGCAGTACTTC. This codes for CASSSTDQAYEQYF.

The rearrangement joins TRBV11-2 to TRBJ2-1; 8 nucleotides line up with TRBD2. The CDR3 sequence is 15 residues long. Germline CDR1 SGHAT, CDR2 FQNNGV. V trimming: 5 bases; J trimming: 1 base; junction bases outside the gene matches: 4. The CDR3 loop reads CASSPRLASYNEQFF. As DNA, the CDR3 is TGTGCCAGCAGCCCCCGACTAGCGTCCTACAATGAGCAGTTCTTC.

The gene calls are TRBV7-8 and TRBJ2-7; 8 bases are a match to TRBD1. The J segment lost 3 bases and the V segment lost 5 bases, leaving 12 bases of the junction unmatched. Germline CDR1 is SGHVS and CDR2 is FQNEAQ. This CDR3 has 16 amino acids. This CDR3 reads CASSPAGDRGYYEQYF. The CDR3 nucleotides read TGTGCCAGCAGCCCAGCAGGTGACAGGGGATACTACGAGCAGTACTTC.

The V gene is TRBV29-1, the J gene TRBJ2-7; 8 nucleotides line up with TRBD1. After removal of 4 bases from V and 7 bases from J, the junction contained 12 bases not matched to a gene. This CDR3 comprises 14 residues. CDR1 is SQVTM and CDR2 is ANQGSEA in the germline V gene. CDR3 DNA sequence: TGCAGCGTTGCTGGACAGGGTGCCCCGGGGGAGCAGTACTTC. Encoded protein: CSVAGQGAPGEQYF.

The rearrangement uses TRBV28 and TRBJ2-1; 8 nucleotides agree with TRBD2. J gave up 8 bases and V 11 bases, and 8 bases lay outside the gene matches. The CDR3 is made up of 12 amino acids. Germline CDR1 MDHEN, CDR2 SYDVKM. As DNA, the CDR3 is TGTGCCTCGGGAGGGCCATATTATGAGCAGTTCTTC. This codes for CASGGPYYEQFF.

This chain links TRBV2 with TRBJ1-1; D call uncertain. V lost 3 bases to trimming and J lost 5 bases, with 7 bases between them. The germline gives CDR1 SNHLY, CDR2 FYNNEI. The CDR3 sequence is 12 residues long. The CDR3 DNA is TGTGCCAGCAGTGACTTGCGGACTGAAGCTTTCTTT. This codes for CASSDLRTEAFF.

This chain links TRBV7-9 with TRBJ2-3; 9 bases agree with TRBD2. Germline CDR1 reads SEHNR; CDR2 reads FQNEAQ (reference sequence). The V gene end was trimmed by 5 bases and the J gene end by 3 bases; junction bases not matched to a gene: 3. The CDR3 covers 14 residues. Here the CDR3 DNA reads TGTGCCAGCAGCCCGCGGGGGGGGACAGATACGCAGTATTTT. Translated: CASSPRGGTDTQYF.

The chain is built from TRBV6-6 and TRBJ2-3, with TRBD2 matching 9 bases. Trimming at V came to 6 bases and at J to 0 bases, leaving 4 bases not matched to a gene. This CDR3 has 15 residues. Germline CDR1 is MNHNY and CDR2 is SVGAGI (reference sequence). CDR3: CASRSSGASTDTQYF. Written as DNA, the CDR3 is TGTGCCAGCAGATCTAGCGGGGCTAGCACAGATACGCAGTATTTT.

The V call is TRBV29-1, the J call TRBJ1-2; possibly TRBD1 for D (6 bases). The CDR3 spans 12 residues. Germline CDR1 is SQVTM and CDR2 is ANQGSEA. V lost 4 bases and J lost 8, with 14 bases in between. The CDR3 DNA follows: TGCAGCGTTGCGGGGGGGGCAGGAGGCTACACCTTC. It codes for CSVAGGAGGYTF.

The chain joins TRBV5-1 to TRBJ1-1, with D unresolved. Looked up from germline, CDR1 is SGHRS and CDR2 is YFSETQ. The CDR3 length is 13 residues. The V end was cut by 1 base, the J end by 0 bases, with 4 bases between. The CDR3 region is CASSLSLNTEAFF. As DNA, the CDR3 is TGCGCCAGCAGCTTGAGCCTGAACACTGAAGCTTTCTTT.

This clone appeared a single time. The genes are TRBV6-6 and TRBJ2-5; D perhaps matches TRBD2 (6 bases). The CDR3 has 11 residues. Per germline, CDR1 MNHNY and CDR2 SVGAGI (reference sequence). The V end was cut by 8 bases, the J end by 3 bases, with 7 bases between. As DNA, the CDR3 is TGTGCCAGCGGAGGGGAAGAGACCCAGTACTTC. Its translation is CASGGEETQYF.

This rearrangement joins TRBV29-1 to TRBJ2-1; 8 bases fit TRBD2. The CDR3 loop spans 15 amino acids. The J segment lost 7 bases and the V segment lost 4 bases, leaving 12 bases of the junction unmatched. The germline V gene encodes CDR1 SQVTM and CDR2 ANQGSEA. CDR3 bases: TGCAGCGTTGGGACAGCGAGCGGGAGTGATAATGAGCAGTTCTTC. Translated: CSVGTASGSDNEQFF.

Only a few counts were recorded for this clone. This chain links TRBV7-8 with TRBJ2-1; 7 nucleotides align to TRBD2. The CDR3 is 15 amino acids. Germline V gives CDR1 SGHVS, CDR2 FQNEAQ. With V trimmed by 5 bases and J by 3 bases, 7 bases remained unmatched. The CDR3 loop is CASSNFGGGYNEQFF. CDR3 in DNA: TGTGCCAGCAGCAACTTTGGGGGGGGCTACAATGAGCAGTTCTTC.

The table lists this clone with a few counts. This rearrangement joins TRBV28 to TRBJ2-7; D uncertain. V lost 6 bases, J lost 1 base, and 10 bases lay in between. The CDR3 totals 13 residues. Germline V gene data show CDR1 as MDHEN and CDR2 as SYDVKM. CDR3 region: CASSQAPSYEQYF. The CDR3 DNA is TGTGCCAGCAGCCAAGCCCCATCCTACGAGCAGTACTTC.